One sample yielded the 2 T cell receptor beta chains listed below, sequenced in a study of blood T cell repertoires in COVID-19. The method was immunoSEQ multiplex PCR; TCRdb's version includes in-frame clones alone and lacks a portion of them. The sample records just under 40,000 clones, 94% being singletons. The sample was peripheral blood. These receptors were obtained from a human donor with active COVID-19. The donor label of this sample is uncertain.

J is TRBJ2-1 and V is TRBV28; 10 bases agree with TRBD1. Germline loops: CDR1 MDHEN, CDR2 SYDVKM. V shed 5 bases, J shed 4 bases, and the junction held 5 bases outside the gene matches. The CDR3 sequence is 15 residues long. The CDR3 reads CASSRRDRGYNEQFF. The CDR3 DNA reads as TGTGCCAGCAGTCGCCGGGACAGGGGATACAATGAGCAGTTCTTC. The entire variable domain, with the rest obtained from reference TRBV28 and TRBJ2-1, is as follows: DVKVTQSSRYLVKRTGEKVFLECVQDMDHENMFWYRQDPGLGLRLIYFSYDVKMKEKGDIPEGYSVSREKKERFSLILESASTNQTSMYLCASSRRDRGYNEQFFGPGTRLTVL.

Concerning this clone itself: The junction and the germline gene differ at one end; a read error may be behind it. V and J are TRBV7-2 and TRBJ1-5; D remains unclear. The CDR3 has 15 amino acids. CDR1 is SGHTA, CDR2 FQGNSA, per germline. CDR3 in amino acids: CANSLDTVRNQPQHF. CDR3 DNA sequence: TGTGCCAACAGCTTGGATACAGTGCGCAATCAGCCCCAGCATTTT.